One and the same sample provided the 24 T cell receptor beta chains below, sequenced in a study of post-analysis software for immune sequencing data. Which antigens these TCRs recognize remains unknown. Prepared libraries of TCR beta cDNA carried unique molecular identifiers. TCRdb re-derived calls from the PCR reads in MiXCR, one entry per CDR3 protein. The sample lists about 200,000 distinct CDR3 sequences; approximately 30% were seen once. Whole-study findings and limits: In patients, TRBV5-6, TRBV5-1 and TRBV20-1 belonged to about five TRBV segments found more frequently than in controls.

Sequences were obtained from blood. The receptors were sampled from a girl aged 2 to 17 with multiple sclerosis.

The CDR3 here is CASSTGTGGPDTQYF. The CDR3 DNA reads as TGTGCCAGCAGCACCGGGACAGGGGGCCCAGATACGCAGTATTTT. The chain couples TRBV6-5 to TRBJ2-3, with 12 bases aligning to TRBD1. The V and J ends lost 6 bases and 4 bases, in that order; junction bases with no gene match: 5. The CDR3 is 15 residues long. Germline CDR1 is MNHEY and CDR2 is SVGAGI.

About this clonotype: The conserved closing phenylalanine or tryptophan is absent in this CDR3, likely reflecting a read error. The chain uses TRBV29-1 and TRBJ1-1; D uncertain. Germline CDR1 SQVTM, CDR2 ANQGSEA. CDR3 length equals 13 residues. The V end lost 5 bases, the J end lost 1 base, and 11 bases lay between the germline ends. This CDR3 reads CSVIVGGNTEAFL. The CDR3 DNA reads as TGCAGCGTTATAGTAGGAGGGAACACTGAAGCTTTCTTG.

In this sample, this clonotype turned up many times. The V gene is TRBV9, the J gene TRBJ2-1; 13 bases map to TRBD2. The germline V gene encodes CDR1 SGDLS and CDR2 YYNGEE. The V segment lost 3 bases and the J segment 4 bases; nucleotides outside the gene matches: 4. The CDR3 contains 16 residues. CDR3 DNA sequence: TGTGCCAGCAGCGGGACTAGCGGGGGCTCGTACAATGAGCAGTTCTTC. Residues: CASSGTSGGSYNEQFF.

The J gene is TRBJ1-5, the V gene TRBV7-8; TRBD1 aligns across 7 bases. The J segment lost 5 bases and the V segment lost 5 bases, leaving 9 bases of the junction unmatched. Germline values: CDR1 SGHVS, CDR2 FQNEAQ. CDR3 length equals 15 residues. CDR3 bases: TGTGCCAGCAGCCTAAGATGGGACAGCTATCAGCCCCAGCATTTT. Translated, it gives CASSLRWDSYQPQHF.

This clonotype was observed a handful of times. The chain uses TRBV5-1 and TRBJ2-5; D not certain. Trimming stripped 4 bases from V and 1 base from J, with 11 bases between. There are 14 residues in the CDR3. The V gene's germline CDR1 is SGHRS and CDR2 YFSETQ. CDR3 protein: CASSKEPLQETQYF. CDR3 DNA sequence: TGCGCCAGCAGCAAGGAACCCCTCCAAGAGACCCAGTACTTC.

This clonotype was detected ten times or more. V and J are TRBV20-1 and TRBJ2-7; a possible D gene is TRBD2 (6 bases). This CDR3 comprises 14 residues. V gave up 3 bases and J gave up 2 bases, with 14 bases separating them. The germline V gene encodes CDR1 DFQATT and CDR2 SNEGSKA (reference sequence). CDR3 sequence reads: CSASPLASPYEQYF. The CDR3 DNA sequence: TGCAGTGCTAGTCCCCTAGCGTCCCCCTACGAGCAGTACTTC.

This clonotype was counted between two and nine times. The chain combines TRBV7-2 with TRBJ2-3, with a possible D match to TRBD2 (6 bases). V was trimmed by 7 bases and J by 5 bases, leaving 13 bases between them. The CDR3 totals 13 residues. Looked up from germline, CDR1 is SGHTA and CDR2 is FQGNSA. CDR3 bases: TGTGCCAGCACCCCCCTTAGCGGAGATACGCAGTATTTT. As protein: CASTPLSGDTQYF.

This clonotype has a count of ten or more. The chain carries TRBV20-1 and TRBJ2-7; perhaps TRBD1 as D (6 bases). Germline CDR1 is DFQATT and CDR2 is SNEGSKA (reference sequence). This CDR3 contains 15 residues. V lost 5 bases to trimming and J lost 3 bases, with 20 bases between them. CDR3 sequence reads: CSAPQGTSSYYEQYF. The CDR3 DNA follows: TGCAGTGCTCCACAGGGTACTTCAAGTTACTACGAGCAGTACTTC.

This clonotype was seen at least ten times. The genes are TRBV6-6 and TRBJ1-2; tentative D call: TRBD1 (5 bases). The V and J ends lost 2 bases and 8 bases respectively, with 15 bases between them. Germline V gene data show CDR1 as MNHNY and CDR2 as SVGAGI (reference sequence). The CDR3 is 14 amino acids. CDR3 sequence (DNA): TGTGCCAGCAGTTACGGGTCGGGGGAACGCGGCTACACCTTC. Translated, it gives CASSYGSGERGYTF.

In the case of this clonotype: A much larger clone is a single base away; this may be a read error. Because the CDR3 is missing its conserved closing phenylalanine or tryptophan, this is likely a read error. The chain carries TRBV5-6 and TRBJ2-5; D unresolved. The DNA end is more similar to TRBJ2-7, so the J call may be wrong. The germline V gene has CDR1 SGHDT and CDR2 YYEEEE. The CDR3 runs to 12 residues. DNA of the CDR3: TGTGCCAGCAGCTTGGAGTCCTACGAGCAGTACTGC. It is translated as CASSLESYEQYC.

This clonotype appeared a single time. The rearrangement links TRBV6-5 to TRBJ2-7; TRBD2 is a possible D gene (5 bases). The CDR3 contains 14 residues. The V gene lost 5 bases and the J gene lost 7 bases, with 18 bases spanning the gap. CDR1 and CDR2 (germline): MNHEY, SVGAGI. CDR3 sequence: CASSKGLGFLEQYF. For the CDR3, the DNA is TGTGCCAGCAGTAAAGGACTGGGATTTTTGGAGCAGTACTTC.

This clonotype was counted a few times. The chain recombines TRBV28 with TRBJ1-2, with a weak D call TRBD1 (5 bases). Trimming cost V 5 bases and J 4 bases, with 20 bases left between them. The CDR3 has 16 amino acids. CDR1 is MDHEN, CDR2 SYDVKM, per germline. CDR3 DNA: TGTGCCAGCAGTATGGGTGGGGGTGGTTACGGCTATGGCTACACCTTC. This codes for CASSMGGGGYGYGYTF.

V is TRBV5-1 and J is TRBJ1-2, with TRBD1 identical over 7 bases. The V gene end was trimmed by 3 bases and the J gene end by 13 bases; junction bases not matched to a gene: 9. This CDR3 has 12 residues. CDR1 and CDR2 (germline): SGHRS, YFSETQ. The CDR3 DNA sequence: TGCGCCAGCAGCTCCGACAGGGTGGAGCGCACCTTC. Protein: CASSSDRVERTF.

The V gene is TRBV5-1, the J gene TRBJ1-1; D is unclear. The CDR3 length is 11 residues. The V end was cut by 3 bases, the J end by 7 bases, with 7 bases between. Germline values: CDR1 SGHRS, CDR2 YFSETQ. CDR3 amino acids: CASSSGLEAFF. In DNA, the CDR3 is TGCGCCAGCAGCTCCGGTCTTGAAGCTTTCTTT.

This clonotype was seen many times. The chain employs TRBV12-3 or TRBV12-4 and TRBJ2-5, with TRBD2 matching over 7 bases. Trimming cost V 1 base and J 1 base; bases outside gene matches: 0. CDR3 length equals 14 residues. CDR3 protein: CASSLGGSQETQYF. Written as DNA, the CDR3 is TGTGCCAGCAGTTTAGGCGGGAGCCAAGAGACCCAGTACTTC.

Of note for this clonotype: Possible read error: a much larger clone is one base away. This rearrangement joins TRBV12-3 or TRBV12-4 to TRBJ2-5, with TRBD1 matching 9 bases. The closer fit of TRBJ2-7 to the DNA end suggests the J call may be wrong. The CDR3 runs to 16 residues. The chain's CDR3 is CTNSLASTGGWYEQYF. DNA of the CDR3: TGTACCAACAGTTTAGCGAGTACAGGGGGCTGGTACGAGCAGTACTTC.

This clonotype was seen only a few times. V usage is TRBV5-1 and J usage is TRBJ2-2; 7 positions agree with TRBD2. Germline loops: CDR1 SGHRS, CDR2 YFSETQ. Germline trimming cut 1 base from V and 8 bases from J; bases unmatched to any gene: 5. This CDR3 is built from 14 residues. This CDR3 is CASSLFERGGELFF. CDR3 DNA sequence: TGCGCCAGCAGCTTGTTCGAGCGGGGAGGGGAGCTGTTTTTT. Full variable domain (rest looked up from reference TRBV5-1 and TRBJ2-2): KAGVTQTPRYLIKTRGQQVTLSCSPISGHRSVSWYQQTPGQGLQFLFEYFSETQRNKGNFPGRFSGRQFSNSRSEMNVSTLELGDSALYLCASSLFERGGELFFGEGSRLTVL.

This rearrangement joins TRBV2 to TRBJ2-1; 9 bases map to TRBD2. Germline V gene sequence: CDR1 SNHLY, CDR2 FYNNEI. This CDR3 is 15 amino acids long. Trimming at V came to 6 bases and at J to 13 bases, leaving 16 bases not matched to a gene. The CDR3 region is CASSESTSGGETQFF. Here the CDR3 DNA reads TGTGCCAGCAGCGAATCGACTAGCGGAGGGGAGACCCAGTTCTTC.

This clonotype was recorded many times. The V gene is TRBV20-1, the J gene TRBJ2-7; D might be TRBD1 or TRBD2, each matching 6 bases. The V and J ends lost 0 bases and 2 bases respectively, with 17 bases between them. The CDR3 sequence is 16 residues long. Germline V gives CDR1 DFQATT, CDR2 SNEGSKA (reference sequence). This CDR3 reads CSARDFRGPQAYEQYF. In DNA, the CDR3 is TGCAGTGCTAGAGATTTTCGGGGGCCCCAAGCCTACGAGCAGTACTTC.

This clonotype was counted many times. The chain links TRBV12-3 or TRBV12-4 to TRBJ2-3; 8 nucleotides line up with TRBD1. The CDR3 is 14 residues long. V shed 4 bases and J 4 bases; nucleotides not matched to a gene: 4. The CDR3 region has the DNA TGTGCCAGCAGTTCTCAGGGGGCCGCAGATACGCAGTATTTT. Its translation is CASSSQGAADTQYF.

The chain carries TRBV27 and TRBJ2-1; perhaps D is TRBD1 or TRBD2 (5 bases each). Trimming took off 6 bases at V and 8 bases at J, with 14 bases between the two ends. The germline V gene encodes CDR1 MNHEY and CDR2 SMNVEV (reference sequence). The CDR3 loop spans 13 amino acids. The DNA for the CDR3 is TGTGCCAGCAGGTTAGGGGCTAGCTATGAGCAGTTCTTC. Encoded protein: CASRLGASYEQFF.

Points on this clonotype: One base away lies a much larger clone, so this may be a sequencing read error. This chain connects TRBV6-1 to TRBJ1-5; 8 nucleotides match TRBD1. The CDR3 loop spans 14 amino acids. Germline V gene lookup returns CDR1 MNHNS and CDR2 SASEGT. The CDR3 DNA sequence: TGTGCCAGCACTGACAGGGGTCGCAATCAGCCCAAGCATTTT. This encodes CASTDRGRNQPKHF.

This chain joins TRBV29-1 and TRBJ1-1; TRBD1 matches 8 bases. Germline CDR1 reads SQVTM; CDR2 reads ANQGSEA. The CDR3 is made up of 11 amino acids. J gave up 8 bases and V 8 bases, and 7 bases lay outside the gene matches. The CDR3 loop is CSLYRGSEAFF. The DNA for the CDR3 is TGCAGCTTGTACAGGGGGTCGGAAGCTTTCTTT.

This clonotype was found a few times. The rearrangement links TRBV5-1 to TRBJ2-1; 12 bases fit TRBD2. Germline trimming cut 1 base from V and 6 bases from J; bases unmatched to any gene: 8. Germline lookup yields CDR1 SGHRS and CDR2 YFSETQ. The CDR3 loop spans 17 amino acids. The CDR3 nucleotides read TGCGCCAGCAGCTTGTGGGCTAGCGGGGGGGCGGTCAATGAGCAGTTCTTC. This encodes CASSLWASGGAVNEQFF. Full variable domain (missing parts from reference TRBV5-1 and TRBJ2-1): KAGVTQTPRYLIKTRGQQVTLSCSPISGHRSVSWYQQTPGQGLQFLFEYFSETQRNKGNFPGRFSGRQFSNSRSEMNVSTLELGDSALYLCASSLWASGGAVNEQFFGPGTRLTVL.